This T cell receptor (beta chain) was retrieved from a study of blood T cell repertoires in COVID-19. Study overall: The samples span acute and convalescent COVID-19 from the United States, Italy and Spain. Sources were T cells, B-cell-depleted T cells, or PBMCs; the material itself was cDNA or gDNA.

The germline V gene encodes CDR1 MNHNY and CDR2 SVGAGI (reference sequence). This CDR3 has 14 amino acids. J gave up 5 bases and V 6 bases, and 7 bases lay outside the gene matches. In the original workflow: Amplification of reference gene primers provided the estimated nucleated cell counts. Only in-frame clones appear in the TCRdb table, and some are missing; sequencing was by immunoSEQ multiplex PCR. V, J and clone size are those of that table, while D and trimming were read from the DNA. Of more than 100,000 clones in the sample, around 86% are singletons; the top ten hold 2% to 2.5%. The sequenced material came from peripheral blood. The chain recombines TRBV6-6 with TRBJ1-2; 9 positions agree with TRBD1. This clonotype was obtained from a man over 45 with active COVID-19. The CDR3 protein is CASSQPGTGYGYTF. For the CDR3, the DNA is TGTGCCAGCAGCCAGCCCGGGACAGGGTATGGCTACACCTTC.